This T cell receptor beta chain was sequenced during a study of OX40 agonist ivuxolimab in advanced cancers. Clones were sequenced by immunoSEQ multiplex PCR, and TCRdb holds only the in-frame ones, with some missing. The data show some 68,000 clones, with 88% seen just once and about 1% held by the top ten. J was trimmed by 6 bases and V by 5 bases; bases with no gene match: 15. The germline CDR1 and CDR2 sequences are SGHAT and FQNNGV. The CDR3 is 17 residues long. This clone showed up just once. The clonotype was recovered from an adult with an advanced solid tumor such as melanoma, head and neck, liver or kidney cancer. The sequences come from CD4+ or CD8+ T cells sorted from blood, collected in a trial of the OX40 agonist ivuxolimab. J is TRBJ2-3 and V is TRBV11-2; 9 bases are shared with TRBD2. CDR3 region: CASSPRGAGGEGDTQYF. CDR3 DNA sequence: TGTGCCAGCAGCCCCAGGGGAGCGGGGGGAGAGGGGGATACGCAGTATTTT.